This note documents a single T cell receptor (beta chain) sequence. Its cognate antigen is unknown. Germline V gene lookup returns CDR1 SGHAT and CDR2 FQDESV (reference sequence). This CDR3 has 16 amino acids. These data are taken from a study of CD8+CD57+ T cells in acquired aplastic anemia. It was patients with CD8+CD57+ cell expansion by flow cytometry who were chosen for sequencing. By the time of blood sampling, patients had still received no therapy. The study profiled TCR beta VDJ and CDR3 using genomic DNA as template. TCRdb passed the reads through MiXCR, listing each CDR3 protein once. This sample has fewer than 200,000 distinct CDR3 sequences, with about 44% found just once. The study, taken as a whole, reports: The same twenty-nine CD8+ CDR3 sequences occurred in patients and in controls.

V and J are TRBV11-1 and TRBJ2-1; 12 bases agree with TRBD2. The J call may be in error: the DNA end matches TRBJ2-7 better. This clonotype was sampled from a human donor with aplastic anemia. The sample consisted of sorted CD4+, CD8+, or CD8+CD57+ T cells (not recorded which) from PBMCs. The CDR3 DNA sequence: TGTGCCAGCAGCCCCACGGGACTAGCGGGTGGCTACGAGCAGTACTTC. This sequence encodes CASSPTGLAGGYEQYF.